Below are 21 T cell receptor beta chains sequenced from a single sample in a study of vaccination and CD4 T cells after COVID-19. Cultured CD4+ T cells had their DNA profiled by the Oncomine TCR Beta short-read assay. TCRdb redid the calling of the PCR reads with MiXCR, one entry per CDR3 protein. Altogether fewer than 20,000 distinct CDR3 sequences are present, approximately 46% being singletons, with the ten largest covering about 6.3%. Treatment given: roughly ten-day PBMC culture with coronavirus spike peptide pools or control peptides (ViraFEST assay). The antigens for these receptors are not known. The specimen comprised CD4+ T cells from blood, cultured in vitro, sampled before SARS-CoV-2 vaccination. Source of these receptors: a human donor who had recovered from COVID-19.

The V call is TRBV19, the J call TRBJ2-2; 7 bases agree with TRBD2. The CDR3 consists of 16 residues. The V segment lost 3 bases and the J segment 6 bases; nucleotides outside the gene matches: 10. The germline CDR1 and CDR2 sequences are LNHDA and SQIVND (reference sequence). Here the CDR3 DNA reads TGTGCCAGTAGTATTGGTCTTGGGGGGGGTCCCGGGGAGCTGTTTTTT. This gives the protein CASSIGLGGGPGELFF.

V usage is TRBV20-1 and J usage is TRBJ1-6; weak D call: TRBD1 (6 bases). The CDR3 consists of 13 residues. V lost 6 bases and J lost 6, with 12 bases in between. CDR1 is DFQATT and CDR2 is SNEGSKA in the germline V gene (reference sequence). Here the CDR3 DNA reads TGCAGTGCGCAGGGGCGGGGTAATTCACCCCTCCACTTT. Residues: CSAQGRGNSPLHF.

V gene TRBV9 combines with J gene TRBJ1-2; D is uncertain. Germline V gene lookup returns CDR1 SGDLS and CDR2 YYNGEE. The CDR3 is made up of 14 amino acids. Trimming shortened V by 3 bases and J by 4 bases, and 13 bases separated the two germline ends. CDR3 DNA sequence: TGTGCCAGCAGCGCATCTGACGGTGGCTATGGCTACACCTTC. Its protein is CASSASDGGYGYTF.

For this clonotype: The junction differs from germline at one of its ends, possibly a read error. The rearrangement links TRBV7-8 to TRBJ1-2, with D perhaps matching TRBD1 (5 bases). Germline V lookup: CDR1 SGHVS, CDR2 FQNEAQ. This CDR3 is 13 amino acids long. The CDR3, as DNA: TGTGCCAGCAGCTTAGGTGACGACCGGGACTCCAGCTTC. The encoded protein is CASSLGDDRDSSF.

This clonotype has just a few counts. The V gene is TRBV7-2, the J gene TRBJ2-2, with 7 bases fitting TRBD1. The length of the CDR3 is 15 residues. V lost 3 bases to trimming and J lost 3 bases; unmatched junction nucleotides: 4. Germline assignment: CDR1 SGHTA and CDR2 FQGNSA. The CDR3 sequence: CASSFSTGDTGELFF. The CDR3 DNA is TGTGCCAGCAGCTTTAGCACAGGGGACACCGGGGAGCTGTTTTTT.

This clonotype showed up just once. A junction end diverges from the germline sequence, so it may reflect a read error. The chain joins TRBV5-1 to TRBJ2-7, with D possibly TRBD2 on 5 matching bases. The CDR3 is made up of 11 amino acids. CDR1 is SGHRS, CDR2 YFSETQ, per germline. The CDR3 protein is CTSSLEAEQYF. CDR3 nucleotides: TGCACCAGCAGCTTGGAGGCAGAGCAGTACTTC.

The genes are TRBV20-1 and TRBJ2-5; D call uncertain. The CDR3 contains 12 residues. Germline CDR1 DFQATT, CDR2 SNEGSKA (reference sequence). Trimming took off 7 bases at V and 2 bases at J, with 11 bases between the two ends. The CDR3 protein is CSVSRAQETQYF. The CDR3 coding sequence is TGCAGTGTTTCCCGGGCGCAAGAGACCCAGTACTTC.

This clonotype was picked up a small number of times. The chain couples TRBV19 to TRBJ2-7, with a tentative D call TRBD1 (5 bases). There are 15 residues in the CDR3. Germline CDR1 is LNHDA and CDR2 is SQIVND (reference sequence). The ends were cut back, 3 bases at V and 4 bases at J, with 16 bases in the middle. CDR3 bases: TGTGCCAGTAGTATTGCAACAGGTATATTATACGAGCAGTACTTC. As protein: CASSIATGILYEQYF.

The chain has TRBV7-2 and TRBJ2-4; D might be TRBD1 (5 bases). The V gene lost 5 bases and the J gene lost 2 bases, with 13 bases spanning the gap. CDR1 and CDR2 from the germline V gene are SGHTA and FQGNSA. The CDR3 contains 15 residues. The CDR3: CASSPLTATKNIQYF. CDR3 nucleotide sequence: TGTGCCAGCAGCCCTTTGACAGCAACCAAAAACATTCAGTACTTC.

This rearrangement joins TRBV7-9 to TRBJ2-1, with 8 nucleotides matching TRBD2. The CDR3 is made up of 22 amino acids. V dropped 1 base and J dropped 0; count of bases not matched to a gene: 20. CDR1 is SEHNR and CDR2 is FQNEAQ in the germline V gene (reference sequence). The CDR3, as DNA: TGTGCCAGCAGCTTAGGTCATAAGGGTTTCTCAGCGGGAGTAGTCTCCTACAATGAGCAGTTCTTC. As protein: CASSLGHKGFSAGVVSYNEQFF.

CDR3 sequence: CASSSRQGANYGYTF. The CDR3 nucleotides read TGTGCCAGTAGTTCCCGACAGGGGGCTAACTATGGCTACACCTTC. The chain couples TRBV19 to TRBJ1-2, with 9 bases matching TRBD1. In germline, CDR1 is LNHDA, CDR2 SQIVND (reference sequence). V shed 5 bases, J shed 0 bases, and the junction held 4 bases outside the gene matches. The CDR3 contains 15 residues. The complete variable domain, with remaining parts taken from reference TRBV19 and TRBJ1-2, reads DGGITQSPKYLFRKEGQNVTLSCEQNLNHDAMYWYRQDPGQGLRLIYYSQIVNDFQKGDIAEGYSVSREKKESFPLTVTSAQKNPTAFYLCASSSRQGANYGYTFGSGTRLTVV.

The CDR3 region is CAGGTHEGPQHF. As DNA, the CDR3 is TGTGCCGGCGGGACCCACGAGGGGCCCCAGCATTTT. The rearrangement uses TRBV19 and TRBJ1-5, with D possibly matching TRBD1 (5 bases). V lost 11 bases to trimming and J lost 9 bases, with 17 bases between them. Germline lookup yields CDR1 LNHDA and CDR2 SQIVND (reference sequence). There are 12 residues in the CDR3.

CDR3: CASRPIGGQKSYEQYF. The CDR3 DNA follows: TGTGCCAGCAGACCCATCGGGGGACAAAAATCCTACGAGCAGTACTTC. The chain recombines TRBV11-2 with TRBJ2-7; the D gene could be TRBD1 or TRBD2 (6 bases each). V was cut by 6 bases and J by 1 base, with 19 bases left in between. Per the germline V gene, CDR1 is SGHAT and CDR2 is FQNNGV. CDR3 length: 16 amino acids.

This clonotype was counted a few times. This chain links TRBV6-2 or TRBV6-3 with TRBJ2-7; a weak D match, TRBD1 (5 bases). This CDR3 is built from 13 residues. Trimming stripped 2 bases from V and 2 bases from J, with 7 bases between. Per the germline V gene, CDR1 is MNHEY and CDR2 is SVGEGT. The CDR3 nucleotides are TGTGCCAGCAGTTACCAGGGTACCTACGAGCAGTACTTC. Translated: CASSYQGTYEQYF.

In its sample, this clonotype was seen a few times. The chain has TRBV27 and TRBJ2-7, with 9 nucleotides matching TRBD1. CDR1 is MNHEY and CDR2 is SMNVEV in the germline V gene (reference sequence). V lost 6 bases to trimming and J lost 0 bases; unmatched junction nucleotides: 9. The CDR3 loop spans 16 amino acids. CDR3 DNA: TGTGCCAGCAGCACCGGACAGGGGACGGGCTCCTACGAGCAGTACTTC. This translates into CASSTGQGTGSYEQYF.

This clonotype was found a few times. The chain carries TRBV19 and TRBJ1-5, with TRBD1 identical over 8 bases. The CDR3 is 17 amino acids. V shed 4 bases and J 2 bases; nucleotides not matched to a gene: 10. Germline values: CDR1 LNHDA, CDR2 SQIVND (reference sequence). CDR3 sequence: CASSTQWTGTGNQPQHF. DNA of the CDR3: TGTGCCAGTAGTACCCAATGGACAGGGACCGGCAATCAGCCCCAGCATTTT.

The V and J genes are TRBV12-3 or TRBV12-4 and TRBJ2-7, with D perhaps TRBD2 (5 bases). The CDR3 has 13 amino acids. V was shortened by 5 bases and J by 5 bases, with 13 bases between the two germline ends. The CDR3 sequence: CASSKVGVNEQYF. DNA for the CDR3: TGTGCCAGCAGTAAGGTGGGAGTCAACGAGCAGTACTTC.

V is TRBV5-6 and J is TRBJ1-2; 7 bases are shared with TRBD1. Trimming cost V 0 bases and J 4 bases; bases outside gene matches: 3. The CDR3 loop spans 14 amino acids. CDR1 is SGHDT, CDR2 YYEEEE, per germline. The DNA for the CDR3 is TGTGCCAGCAGCTTGGTGACAGGGAGCTATGGCTACACCTTC. Protein product: CASSLVTGSYGYTF.

This clonotype rates as medium-sized (0.01 to 0.1%). The chain links TRBV19 to TRBJ1-5; the D gene is possibly TRBD1 (5 bases). Between the trimmed V and J ends, which lost 2 bases and 2 bases, there was a span of 13 bases. CDR3 length: 16 amino acids. Looked up from germline, CDR1 is LNHDA and CDR2 is SQIVND (reference sequence). This CDR3 reads CASSISVGQGNQPQHF. Here the CDR3 DNA reads TGTGCCAGTAGTATAAGTGTGGGGCAGGGCAATCAGCCCCAGCATTTT.

The DNA for the CDR3 is TGTGCCAGCAGTCCGGACAGGGCGTCGGTCACTGAAGCTTTCTTT. Protein product: CASSPDRASVTEAFF. V gene TRBV19 combines with J gene TRBJ1-1, with TRBD1 matching over 8 bases. The CDR3 runs to 15 residues. In germline, CDR1 is LNHDA, CDR2 SQIVND (reference sequence). V lost 9 bases, J lost 4 bases, and 13 bases stayed unmatched.

This clonotype was recorded a few times. The rearrangement uses TRBV6-1 and TRBJ1-2; D not resolved. The CDR3 contains 15 residues. Germline loops: CDR1 MNHNS, CDR2 SASEGT. Deletions cut 5 bases from V and 9 bases from J, with 22 bases between. CDR3: CASSLDGRYLKSYTF. The DNA of the CDR3 is TGTGCCAGCAGTCTGGACGGACGGTACCTTAAGAGCTACACCTTC.